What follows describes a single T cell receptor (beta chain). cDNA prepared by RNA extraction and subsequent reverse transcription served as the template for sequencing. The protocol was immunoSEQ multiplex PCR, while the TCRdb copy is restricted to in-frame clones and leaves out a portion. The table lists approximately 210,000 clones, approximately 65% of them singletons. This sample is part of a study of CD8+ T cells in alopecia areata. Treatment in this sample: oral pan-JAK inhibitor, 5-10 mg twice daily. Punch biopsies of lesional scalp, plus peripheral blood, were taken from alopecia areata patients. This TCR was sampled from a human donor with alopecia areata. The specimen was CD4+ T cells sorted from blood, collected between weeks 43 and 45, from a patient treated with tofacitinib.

Here the CDR3 DNA reads TGTGCCAGCAGCGTAGCTCCCGGAAACAATGAGCAGTTCTTC. Protein: CASSVAPGNNEQFF. The chain joins TRBV9 to TRBJ2-1, with D unclear. The CDR3 is 14 amino acids. The ends were cut back, 0 bases at V and 5 bases at J, with 9 bases in the middle. Germline V gene data show CDR1 as SGDLS and CDR2 as YYNGEE. The full variable domain, with the rest looked up from reference TRBV9 and TRBJ2-1, is DSGVTQTPKHLITATGQRVTLRCSPRSGDLSVYWYQQSLDQGLQFLIQYYNGEERAKGNILERFSAQQFPDLHSELNLSSLELGDSALYFCASSVAPGNNEQFFGPGTRLTVL.